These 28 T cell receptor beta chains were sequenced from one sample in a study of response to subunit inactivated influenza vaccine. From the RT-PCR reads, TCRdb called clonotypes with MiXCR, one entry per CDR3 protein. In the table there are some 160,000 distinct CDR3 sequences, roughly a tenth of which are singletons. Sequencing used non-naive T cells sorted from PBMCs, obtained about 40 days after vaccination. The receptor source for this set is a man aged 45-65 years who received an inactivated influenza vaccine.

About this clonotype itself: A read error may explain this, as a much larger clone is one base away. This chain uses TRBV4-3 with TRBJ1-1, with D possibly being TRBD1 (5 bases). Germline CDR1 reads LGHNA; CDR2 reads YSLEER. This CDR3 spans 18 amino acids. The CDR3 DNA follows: TGCGCCAGCAGCCGAGGTGTGGAGGCGGATTACAGGAGATTGTTTTTTGTCTTT. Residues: CASSRGVEADYRRLFFVF.

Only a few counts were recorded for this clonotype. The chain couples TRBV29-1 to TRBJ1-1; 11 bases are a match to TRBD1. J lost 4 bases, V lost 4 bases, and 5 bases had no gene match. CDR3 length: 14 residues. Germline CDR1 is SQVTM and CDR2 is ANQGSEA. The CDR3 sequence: CSVATGTGGTEAFF. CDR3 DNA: TGCAGCGTTGCTACCGGGACAGGGGGCACTGAAGCTTTCTTT.

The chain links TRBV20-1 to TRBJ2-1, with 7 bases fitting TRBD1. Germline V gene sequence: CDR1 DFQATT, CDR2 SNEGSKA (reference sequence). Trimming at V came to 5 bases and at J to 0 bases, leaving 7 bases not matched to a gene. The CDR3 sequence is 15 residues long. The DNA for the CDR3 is TGCAGTGCTGGGGCGACAGGGAGCTCCTACAATGAGCAGTTCTTC. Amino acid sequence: CSAGATGSSYNEQFF.

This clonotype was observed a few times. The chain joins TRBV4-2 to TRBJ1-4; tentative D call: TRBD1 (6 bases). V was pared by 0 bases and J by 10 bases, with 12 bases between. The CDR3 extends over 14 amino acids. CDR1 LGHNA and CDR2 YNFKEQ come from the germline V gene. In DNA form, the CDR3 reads TGTGCCAGCAGCCAAGAGGGCACAGGGAGAAAACTGTTTTTT. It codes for CASSQEGTGRKLFF.

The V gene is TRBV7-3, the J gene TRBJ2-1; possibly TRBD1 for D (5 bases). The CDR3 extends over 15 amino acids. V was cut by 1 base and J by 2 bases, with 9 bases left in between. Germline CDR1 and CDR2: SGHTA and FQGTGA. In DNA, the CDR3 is TGTGCCAGCAGCTTAAGGGCAGGGACCTACAATGAGCAGTTCTTC. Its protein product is CASSLRAGTYNEQFF.

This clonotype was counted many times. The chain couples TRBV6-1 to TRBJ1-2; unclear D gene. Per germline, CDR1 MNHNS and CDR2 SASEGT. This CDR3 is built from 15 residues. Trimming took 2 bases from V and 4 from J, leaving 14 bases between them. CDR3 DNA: TGTGCCAGCAGTGAACCAAGCAGTCCGCCCTATGGCTACACCTTC. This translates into CASSEPSSPPYGYTF.

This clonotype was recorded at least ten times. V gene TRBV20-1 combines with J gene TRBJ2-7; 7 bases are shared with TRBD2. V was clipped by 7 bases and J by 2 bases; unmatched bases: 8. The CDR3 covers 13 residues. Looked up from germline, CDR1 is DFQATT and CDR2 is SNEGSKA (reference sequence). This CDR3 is CSVGGVGTYEQYF. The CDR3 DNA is TGCAGTGTGGGAGGGGTCGGAACCTACGAGCAGTACTTC.

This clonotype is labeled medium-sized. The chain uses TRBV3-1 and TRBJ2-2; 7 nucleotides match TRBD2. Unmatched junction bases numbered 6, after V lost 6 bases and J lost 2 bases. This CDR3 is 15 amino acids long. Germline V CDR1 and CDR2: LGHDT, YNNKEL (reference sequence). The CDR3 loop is CASSTGTTNTGELFF. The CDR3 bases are TGTGCCAGCAGTACCGGGACTACTAACACCGGGGAGCTGTTTTTT.

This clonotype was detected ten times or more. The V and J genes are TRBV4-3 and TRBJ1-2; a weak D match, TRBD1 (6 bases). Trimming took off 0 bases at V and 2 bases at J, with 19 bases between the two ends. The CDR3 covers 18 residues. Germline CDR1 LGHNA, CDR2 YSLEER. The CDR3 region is CASSQDSGGRGVNYGYTF. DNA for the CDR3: TGCGCCAGCAGCCAAGATTCCGGGGGGCGCGGGGTAAACTATGGCTACACCTTC.

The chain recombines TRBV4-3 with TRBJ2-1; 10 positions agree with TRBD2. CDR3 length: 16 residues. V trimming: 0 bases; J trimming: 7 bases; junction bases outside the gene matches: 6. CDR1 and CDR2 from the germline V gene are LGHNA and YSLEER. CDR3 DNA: TGCGCCAGCAGCCAAGACCAGCTAGCGGGAGCGAATGAGCAGTTCTTC. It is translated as CASSQDQLAGANEQFF.

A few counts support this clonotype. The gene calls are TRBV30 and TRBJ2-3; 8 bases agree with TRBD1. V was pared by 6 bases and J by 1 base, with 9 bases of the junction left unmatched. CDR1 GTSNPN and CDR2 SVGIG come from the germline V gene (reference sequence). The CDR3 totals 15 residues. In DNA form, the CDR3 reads TGTGCCTGCGACCCCCCGGGACAGGGCACAGATACGCAGTATTTT. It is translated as CACDPPGQGTDTQYF.

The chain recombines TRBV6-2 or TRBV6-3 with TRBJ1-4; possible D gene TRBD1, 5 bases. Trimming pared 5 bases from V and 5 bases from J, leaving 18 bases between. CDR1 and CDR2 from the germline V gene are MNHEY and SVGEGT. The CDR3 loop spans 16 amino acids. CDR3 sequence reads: CASSLTTGTTNEKLFF. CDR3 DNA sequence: TGTGCCAGCAGTCTAACGACCGGGACTACGAATGAAAAACTGTTTTTT.

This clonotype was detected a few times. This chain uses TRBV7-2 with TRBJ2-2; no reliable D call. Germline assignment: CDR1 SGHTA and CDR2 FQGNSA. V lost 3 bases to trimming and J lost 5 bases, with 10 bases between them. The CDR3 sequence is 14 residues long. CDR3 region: CASSFFFGTGELFF. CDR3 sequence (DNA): TGTGCCAGCAGCTTCTTTTTTGGAACCGGGGAGCTGTTTTTT. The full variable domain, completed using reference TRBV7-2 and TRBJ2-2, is GAGVSQSPSNKVTEKGKDVELRCDPISGHTALYWYRQSLGQGLEFLIYFQGNSAPDKSGLPSDRFSAERTGGSVSTLTIQRTQQEDSAVYLCASSFFFGTGELFFGEGSRLTVL.

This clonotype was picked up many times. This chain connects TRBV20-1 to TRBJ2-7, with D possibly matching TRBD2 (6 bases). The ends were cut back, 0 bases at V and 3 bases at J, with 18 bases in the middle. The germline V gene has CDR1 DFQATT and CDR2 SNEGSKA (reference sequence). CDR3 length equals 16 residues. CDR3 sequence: CSARDPSRGKDYEQYF. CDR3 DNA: TGCAGTGCTAGAGACCCATCCCGGGGGAAAGACTACGAGCAGTACTTC.

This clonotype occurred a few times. CDR3 sequence reads: CASKRGGQETQYF. The CDR3 nucleotides read TGTGCCAGCAAGCGGGGGGGCCAAGAGACCCAGTACTTC. The V call is TRBV2, the J call TRBJ2-5, with TRBD2 identical over 10 bases. The CDR3 runs 13 residues. From germline, CDR1 is SNHLY and CDR2 FYNNEI. The V segment lost 7 bases and the J segment 1 base; nucleotides outside the gene matches: 0.

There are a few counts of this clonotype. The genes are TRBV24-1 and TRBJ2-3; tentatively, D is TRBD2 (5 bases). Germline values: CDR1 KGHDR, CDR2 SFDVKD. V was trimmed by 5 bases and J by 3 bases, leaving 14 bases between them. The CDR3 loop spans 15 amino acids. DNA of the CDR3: TGTGCCACCAGTGGGACTCAACCAGTGACAGATACGCAGTATTTT. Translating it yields CATSGTQPVTDTQYF.

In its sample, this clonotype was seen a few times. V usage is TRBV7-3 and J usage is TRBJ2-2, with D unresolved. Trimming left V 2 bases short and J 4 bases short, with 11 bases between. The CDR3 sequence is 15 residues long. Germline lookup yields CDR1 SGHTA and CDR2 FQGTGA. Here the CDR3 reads CASSLGGLGTGELFF. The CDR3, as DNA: TGTGCCAGCAGCTTAGGTGGCCTTGGCACCGGGGAGCTGTTTTTT.

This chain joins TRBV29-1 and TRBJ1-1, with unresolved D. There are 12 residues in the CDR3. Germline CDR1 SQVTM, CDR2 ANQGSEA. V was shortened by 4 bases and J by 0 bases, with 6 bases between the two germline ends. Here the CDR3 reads CSVGSVNTEAFF. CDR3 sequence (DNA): TGCAGCGTTGGTTCGGTGAACACTGAAGCTTTCTTT. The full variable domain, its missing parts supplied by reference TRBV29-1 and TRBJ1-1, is SAVISQKPSRDICQRGTSLTIQCQVDSQVTMMFWYRQQPGQSLTLIATANQGSEATYESGFVIDKFPISRPNLTFSTLTVSNMSPEDSSIYLCSVGSVNTEAFFGQGTRLTVV.

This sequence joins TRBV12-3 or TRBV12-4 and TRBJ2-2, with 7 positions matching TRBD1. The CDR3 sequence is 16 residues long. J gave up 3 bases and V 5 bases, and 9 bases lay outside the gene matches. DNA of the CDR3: TGTGCCAGCAGTCCAGGACAGGCGGTTGACACCGGGGAGCTGTTTTTT. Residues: CASSPGQAVDTGELFF.

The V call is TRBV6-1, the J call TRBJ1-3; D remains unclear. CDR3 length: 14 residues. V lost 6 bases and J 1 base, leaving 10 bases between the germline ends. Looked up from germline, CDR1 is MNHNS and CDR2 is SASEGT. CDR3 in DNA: TGTGCCAGCAGGGCCCAGGAGTCTGGAAACACCATATATTTT. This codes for CASRAQESGNTIYF.

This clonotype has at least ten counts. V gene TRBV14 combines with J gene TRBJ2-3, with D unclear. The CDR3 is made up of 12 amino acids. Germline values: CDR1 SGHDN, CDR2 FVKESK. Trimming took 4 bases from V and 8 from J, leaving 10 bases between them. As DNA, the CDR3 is TGTGCCAGCAGCCCTGACTTGGGTACGCAGTATTTT. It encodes CASSPDLGTQYF. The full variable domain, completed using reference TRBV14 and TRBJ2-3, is EAGVTQFPSHSVIEKGQTVTLRCDPISGHDNLYWYRRVMGKEIKFLLHFVKESKQDESGMPNNRFLAERTGGTYSTLKVQPAELEDSGVYFCASSPDLGTQYFGPGTRLTVL.

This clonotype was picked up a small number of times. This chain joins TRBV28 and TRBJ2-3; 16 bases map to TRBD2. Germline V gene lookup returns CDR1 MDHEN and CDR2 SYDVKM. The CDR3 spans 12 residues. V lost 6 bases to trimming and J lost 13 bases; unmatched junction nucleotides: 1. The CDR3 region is CASRGTSGGEYF. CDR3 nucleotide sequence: TGTGCCAGCAGGGGGACTAGCGGGGGGGAGTATTTT.

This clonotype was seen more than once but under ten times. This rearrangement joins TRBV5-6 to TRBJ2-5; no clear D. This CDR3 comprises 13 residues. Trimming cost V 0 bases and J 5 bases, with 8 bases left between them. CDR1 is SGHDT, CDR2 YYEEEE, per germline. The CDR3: CASSLANTETQYF. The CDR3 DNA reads TGTGCCAGCAGCTTGGCCAATACCGAGACCCAGTACTTC.

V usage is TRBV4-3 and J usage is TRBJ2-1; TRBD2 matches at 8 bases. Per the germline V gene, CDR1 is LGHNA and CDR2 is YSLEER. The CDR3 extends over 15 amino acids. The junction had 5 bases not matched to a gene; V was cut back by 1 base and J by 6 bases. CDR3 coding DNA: TGCGCCAGCAGCCAAGGCCTAGCGGGTTTCAATGAGCAGTTCTTC. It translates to CASSQGLAGFNEQFF.

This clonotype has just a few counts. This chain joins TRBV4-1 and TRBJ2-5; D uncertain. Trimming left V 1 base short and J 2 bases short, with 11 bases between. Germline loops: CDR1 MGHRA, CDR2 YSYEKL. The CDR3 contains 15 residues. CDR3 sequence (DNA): TGCGCCAGCAGCCAAGGGTTAATACTACAAGAGACCCAGTACTTC. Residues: CASSQGLILQETQYF.

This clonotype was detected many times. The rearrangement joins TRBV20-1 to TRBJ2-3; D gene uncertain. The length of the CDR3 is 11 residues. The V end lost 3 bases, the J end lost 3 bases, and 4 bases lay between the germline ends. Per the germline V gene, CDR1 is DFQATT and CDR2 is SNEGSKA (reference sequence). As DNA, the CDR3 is TGCAGTGCTAGGGAGACAGATACGCAGTATTTT. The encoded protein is CSARETDTQYF.

As DNA, the CDR3 is TGTGCCAGCAGTGACAAATCCGGGACTAGCGATTACAATGAGCAGTTCTTC. It codes for CASSDKSGTSDYNEQFF. J is TRBJ2-1 and V is TRBV6-4; 10 bases align to TRBD2. Germline-derived CDR1 and CDR2 are MRHNA and SNTAGT. With V trimmed by 2 bases and J by 4 bases, 8 bases remained unmatched. CDR3 length equals 17 residues.

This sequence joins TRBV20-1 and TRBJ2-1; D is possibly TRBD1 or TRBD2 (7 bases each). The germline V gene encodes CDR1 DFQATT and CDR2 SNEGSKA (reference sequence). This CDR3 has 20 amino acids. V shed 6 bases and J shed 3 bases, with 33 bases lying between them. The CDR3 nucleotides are TGCAGTGCGGAAGGGGGGGCAAGCGCCTTAGTAAGGGGGCACTACAATGAGCAGTTCTTC. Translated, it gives CSAEGGASALVRGHYNEQFF.